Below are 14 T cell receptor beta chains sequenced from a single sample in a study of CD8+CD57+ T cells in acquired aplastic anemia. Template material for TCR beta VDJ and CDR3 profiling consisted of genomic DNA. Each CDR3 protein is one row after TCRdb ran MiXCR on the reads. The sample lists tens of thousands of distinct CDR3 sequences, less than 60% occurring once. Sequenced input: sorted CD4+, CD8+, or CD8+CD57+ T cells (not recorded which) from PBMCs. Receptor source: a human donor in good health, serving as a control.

In DNA, the CDR3 is TGTGCCAGCACCAGCGGGGGGGAGACCCAGTACTTC. Translation gives CASTSGGETQYF. The chain couples TRBV3-1 to TRBJ2-5; 9 bases map to TRBD2. Trimming at V came to 7 bases and at J to 5 bases, leaving 2 bases not matched to a gene. CDR1 and CDR2 from the germline V gene are LGHDT and YNNKEL (reference sequence). The CDR3 contains 12 residues.

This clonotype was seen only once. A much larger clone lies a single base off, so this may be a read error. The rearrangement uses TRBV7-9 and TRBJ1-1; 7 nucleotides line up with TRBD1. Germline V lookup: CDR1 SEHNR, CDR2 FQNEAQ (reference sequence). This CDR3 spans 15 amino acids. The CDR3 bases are TGTGCCCGCAGCCCTGGGACAGACCAGTCCGATGAAACTTTCTTT. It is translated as CARSPGTDQSDETFF.

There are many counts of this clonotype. The CDR3: CASSGTGGSYEQYF. DNA of the CDR3: TGTGCCAGCAGCGGGACAGGGGGTTCCTACGAGCAGTACTTC. The rearrangement links TRBV9 to TRBJ2-7; TRBD1 matches at 10 bases. The V and J ends lost 3 bases and 1 base, in that order; junction bases with no gene match: 1. CDR1 and CDR2 from the germline V gene are SGDLS and YYNGEE. This CDR3 is built from 14 residues. The full variable domain, rest sourced from reference TRBV9 and TRBJ2-7, is DSGVTQTPKHLITATGQRVTLRCSPRSGDLSVYWYQQSLDQGLQFLIQYYNGEERAKGNILERFSAQQFPDLHSELNLSSLELGDSALYFCASSGTGGSYEQYFGPGTRLTVT.

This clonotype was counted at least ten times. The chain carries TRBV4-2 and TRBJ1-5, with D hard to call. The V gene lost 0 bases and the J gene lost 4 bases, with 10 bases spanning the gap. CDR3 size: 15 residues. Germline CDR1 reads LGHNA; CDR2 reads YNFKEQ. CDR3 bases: TGTGCCAGCAGCCAAGAAGCCACGTTAAATCAGCCCCAGCATTTT. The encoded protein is CASSQEATLNQPQHF.

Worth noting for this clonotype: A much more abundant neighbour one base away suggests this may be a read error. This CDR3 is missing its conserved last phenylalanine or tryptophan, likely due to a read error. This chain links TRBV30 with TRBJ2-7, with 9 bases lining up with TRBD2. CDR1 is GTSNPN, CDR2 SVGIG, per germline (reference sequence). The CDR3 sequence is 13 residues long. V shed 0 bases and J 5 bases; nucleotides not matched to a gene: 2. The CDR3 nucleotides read TGTGCCTGGAGTGTGGCGGGGGGGCACGAGCAGTACATC. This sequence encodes CAWSVAGGHEQYI.

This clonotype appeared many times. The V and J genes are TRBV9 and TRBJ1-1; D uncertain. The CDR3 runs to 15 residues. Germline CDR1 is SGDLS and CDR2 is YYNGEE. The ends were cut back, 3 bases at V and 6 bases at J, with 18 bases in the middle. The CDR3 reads CASSGPLGKGAEAFF. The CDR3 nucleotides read TGTGCCAGCAGCGGCCCATTGGGGAAGGGAGCTGAAGCTTTCTTT. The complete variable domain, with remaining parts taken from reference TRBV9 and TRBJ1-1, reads DSGVTQTPKHLITATGQRVTLRCSPRSGDLSVYWYQQSLDQGLQFLIQYYNGEERAKGNILERFSAQQFPDLHSELNLSSLELGDSALYFCASSGPLGKGAEAFFGQGTRLTVV.

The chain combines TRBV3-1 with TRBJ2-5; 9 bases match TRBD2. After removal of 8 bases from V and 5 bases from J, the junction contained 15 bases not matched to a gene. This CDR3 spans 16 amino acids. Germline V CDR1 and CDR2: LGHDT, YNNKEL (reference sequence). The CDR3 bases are TGTGCCAGCGGCAGTGTAGCGGGAGAAGGTGAGGAGACCCAGTACTTC. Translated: CASGSVAGEGEETQYF.

In nucleotides, the CDR3 is TGTGCCAGCAGTGAATCTACAGGGCCTAATTCACCCCTCCACTTT. As protein: CASSESTGPNSPLHF. The genes are TRBV25-1 and TRBJ1-6, with D possibly TRBD1 on 6 matching bases. The CDR3 contains 15 residues. CDR1 and CDR2 from the germline V gene are MGHDK and SYGVNS. The ends were cut back, 1 base at V and 6 bases at J, with 10 bases in the middle.

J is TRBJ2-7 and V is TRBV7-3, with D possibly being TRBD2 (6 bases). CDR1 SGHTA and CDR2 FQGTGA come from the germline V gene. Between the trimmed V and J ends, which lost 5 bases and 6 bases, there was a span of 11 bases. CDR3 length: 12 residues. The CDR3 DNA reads TGTGCCAGCAGCCCGGTGCGGGGCGAGCAGTACTTC. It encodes CASSPVRGEQYF.

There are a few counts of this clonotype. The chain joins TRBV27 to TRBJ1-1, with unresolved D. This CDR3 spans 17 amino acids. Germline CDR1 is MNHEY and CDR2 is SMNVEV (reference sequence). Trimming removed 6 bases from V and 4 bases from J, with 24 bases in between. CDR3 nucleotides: TGTGCCAGCAGCCAAATTCCGGGGAGGGCCCGCAGCACTGAAGCTTTCTTT. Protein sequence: CASSQIPGRARSTEAFF.

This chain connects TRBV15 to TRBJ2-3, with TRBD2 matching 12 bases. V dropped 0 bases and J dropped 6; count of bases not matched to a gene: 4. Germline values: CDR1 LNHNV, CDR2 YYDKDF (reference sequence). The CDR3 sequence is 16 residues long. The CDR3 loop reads CATSREGTSGYDTQYF. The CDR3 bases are TGTGCCACCAGCAGAGAGGGGACTAGCGGGTATGATACGCAGTATTTT.

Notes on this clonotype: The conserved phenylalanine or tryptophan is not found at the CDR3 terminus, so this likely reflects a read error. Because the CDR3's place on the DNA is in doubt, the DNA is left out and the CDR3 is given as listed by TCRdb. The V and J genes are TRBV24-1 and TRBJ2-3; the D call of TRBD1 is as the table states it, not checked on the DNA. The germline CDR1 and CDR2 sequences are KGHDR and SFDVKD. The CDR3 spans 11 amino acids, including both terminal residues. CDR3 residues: CATSDRDSEYY.

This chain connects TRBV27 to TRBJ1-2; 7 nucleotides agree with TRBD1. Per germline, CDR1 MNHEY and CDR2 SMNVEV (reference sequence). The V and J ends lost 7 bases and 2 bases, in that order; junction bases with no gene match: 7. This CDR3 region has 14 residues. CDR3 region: CASKPGQSNYGYTF. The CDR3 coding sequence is TGTGCCAGCAAACCGGGACAGTCGAACTATGGCTACACCTTC.

CDR3 sequence (DNA): TGTGCCACCAGTGATCCCGGGACAGGGGGTCGTGGCTACACCTTC. It yields the protein CATSDPGTGGRGYTF. The chain combines TRBV24-1 with TRBJ1-2, with TRBD1 identical over 11 bases. This CDR3 is built from 15 residues. Germline-derived CDR1 and CDR2 are KGHDR and SFDVKD. J lost 7 bases, V lost 3 bases, and 6 bases had no gene match.